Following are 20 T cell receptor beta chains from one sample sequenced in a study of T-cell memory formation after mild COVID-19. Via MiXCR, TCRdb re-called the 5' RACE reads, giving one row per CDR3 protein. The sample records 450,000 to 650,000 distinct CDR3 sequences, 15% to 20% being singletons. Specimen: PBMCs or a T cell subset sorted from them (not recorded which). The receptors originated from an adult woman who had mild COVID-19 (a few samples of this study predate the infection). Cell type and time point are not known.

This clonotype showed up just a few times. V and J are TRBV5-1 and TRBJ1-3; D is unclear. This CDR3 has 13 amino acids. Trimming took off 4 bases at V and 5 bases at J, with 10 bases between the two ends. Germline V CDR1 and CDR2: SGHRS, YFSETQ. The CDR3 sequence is CASSGENRNTIYF. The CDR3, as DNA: TGCGCCAGCAGCGGTGAAAACCGAAACACCATATATTTT.

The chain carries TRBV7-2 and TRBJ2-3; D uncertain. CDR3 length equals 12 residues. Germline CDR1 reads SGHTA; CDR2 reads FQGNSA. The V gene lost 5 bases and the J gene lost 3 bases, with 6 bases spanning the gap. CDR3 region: CASSVYTDTQYF. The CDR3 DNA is TGTGCCAGCAGCGTCTATACAGATACGCAGTATTTT. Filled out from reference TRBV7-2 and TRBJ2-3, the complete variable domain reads GAGVSQSPSNKVTEKGKDVELRCDPISGHTALYWYRQSLGQGLEFLIYFQGNSAPDKSGLPSDRFSAERTGGSVSTLTIQRTQQEDSAVYLCASSVYTDTQYFGPGTRLTVL.

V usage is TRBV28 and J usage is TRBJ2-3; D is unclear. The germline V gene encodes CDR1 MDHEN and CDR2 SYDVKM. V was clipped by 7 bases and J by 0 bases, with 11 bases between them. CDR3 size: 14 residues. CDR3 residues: CASKLPLSTDTQYF. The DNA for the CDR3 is TGTGCCAGCAAGCTTCCGCTCAGCACAGATACGCAGTATTTT.

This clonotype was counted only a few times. The CDR3 is CASSLPGTSGRDEQYF. The CDR3 bases are TGTGCCAGCAGCCTACCCGGGACTAGCGGGAGAGACGAGCAGTACTTC. The chain has TRBV9 and TRBJ2-7, with 14 bases identical to TRBD2. CDR3 length equals 16 residues. Trimming removed 4 bases from V and 5 bases from J; junction bases left unmatched: 8. Germline assignment: CDR1 SGDLS and CDR2 YYNGEE.

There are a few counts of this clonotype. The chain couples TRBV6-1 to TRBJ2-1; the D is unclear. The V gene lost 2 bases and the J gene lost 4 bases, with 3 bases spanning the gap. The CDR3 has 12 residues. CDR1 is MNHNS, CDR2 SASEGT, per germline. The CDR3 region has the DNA TGTGCCAGCAGTGAAAGGTACAATGAGCAGTTCTTC. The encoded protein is CASSERYNEQFF.

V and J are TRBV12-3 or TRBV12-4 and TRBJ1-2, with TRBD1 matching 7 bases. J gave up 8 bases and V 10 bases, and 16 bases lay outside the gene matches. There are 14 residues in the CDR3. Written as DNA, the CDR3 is TGTGCCATCCTTACAGGGGCTTACTCGTTCGGCTACACCTTC. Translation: CAILTGAYSFGYTF.

The CDR3 is CSAEPGTGGNEQFF. As DNA, the CDR3 is TGCAGCGCCGAACCCGGGACAGGGGGCAATGAGCAGTTCTTC. The V and J genes are TRBV29-1 and TRBJ2-1; 11 positions agree with TRBD1. The CDR3 runs to 14 residues. From germline, CDR1 is SQVTM and CDR2 ANQGSEA. V trimming: 7 bases; J trimming: 6 bases; junction bases outside the gene matches: 8.

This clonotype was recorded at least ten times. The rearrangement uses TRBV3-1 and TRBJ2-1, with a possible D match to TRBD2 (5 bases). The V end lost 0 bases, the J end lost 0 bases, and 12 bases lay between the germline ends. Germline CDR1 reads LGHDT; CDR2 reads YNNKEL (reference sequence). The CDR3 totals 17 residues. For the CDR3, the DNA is TGTGCCAGCAGCCAAGATCCTGGAGGCAGCTCCTACAATGAGCAGTTCTTC. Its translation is CASSQDPGGSSYNEQFF.

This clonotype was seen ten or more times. CDR3 coding DNA: TGCGCCAGCACCCCGGGAGTAGGCTACGAGCAGTACTTC. Its translation: CASTPGVGYEQYF. The chain combines TRBV5-1 with TRBJ2-7, with D possibly TRBD2 on 6 matching bases. The CDR3 is 13 amino acids. The V and J ends lost 6 bases and 3 bases respectively, with 13 bases between them. CDR1 and CDR2 from the germline V gene are SGHRS and YFSETQ.

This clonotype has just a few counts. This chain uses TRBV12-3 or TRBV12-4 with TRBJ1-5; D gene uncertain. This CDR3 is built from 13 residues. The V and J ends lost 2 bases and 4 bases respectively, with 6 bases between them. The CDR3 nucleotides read TGTGCCAGCAGTTTATCACAGAATCAGCCCCAGCATTTT. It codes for CASSLSQNQPQHF.

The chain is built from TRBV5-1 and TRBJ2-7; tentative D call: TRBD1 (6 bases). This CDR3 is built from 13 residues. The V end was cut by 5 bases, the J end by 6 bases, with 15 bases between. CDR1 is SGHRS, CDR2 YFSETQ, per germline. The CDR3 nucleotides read TGCGCCAGCAGACCAAACACAGGGTCCGAGCAGTACTTC. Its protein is CASRPNTGSEQYF.

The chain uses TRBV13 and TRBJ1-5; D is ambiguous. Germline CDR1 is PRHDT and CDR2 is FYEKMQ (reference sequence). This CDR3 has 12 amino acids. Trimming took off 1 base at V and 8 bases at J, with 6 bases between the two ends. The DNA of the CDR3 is TGTGCCAGCAGCTTAGCGGGGAAGCCCCAGCATTTT. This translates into CASSLAGKPQHF.

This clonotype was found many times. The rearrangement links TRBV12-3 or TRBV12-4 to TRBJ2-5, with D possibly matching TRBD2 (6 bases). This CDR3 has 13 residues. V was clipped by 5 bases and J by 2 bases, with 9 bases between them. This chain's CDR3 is CASSRGTQETQYF. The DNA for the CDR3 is TGTGCCAGCAGTAGAGGGACTCAAGAGACCCAGTACTTC.

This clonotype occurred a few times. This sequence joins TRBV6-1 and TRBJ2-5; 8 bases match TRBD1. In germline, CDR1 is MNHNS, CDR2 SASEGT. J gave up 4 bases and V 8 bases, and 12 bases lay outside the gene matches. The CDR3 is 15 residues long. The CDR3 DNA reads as TGTGCCAGCTCCTTCGGGGGACAGGTGGGAGAGACCCAGTACTTC. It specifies CASSFGGQVGETQYF.

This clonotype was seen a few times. The CDR3 here is CASSYSRFTSSYEQYF. The CDR3 DNA follows: TGTGCCAGCAGTTACTCTAGGTTTACGAGCTCCTACGAGCAGTACTTC. This chain connects TRBV6-5 to TRBJ2-7; D remains unclear. Germline-derived CDR1 and CDR2 are MNHEY and SVGAGI. Trimming removed 0 bases from V and 0 bases from J, with 12 bases in between. The CDR3 runs 16 residues.

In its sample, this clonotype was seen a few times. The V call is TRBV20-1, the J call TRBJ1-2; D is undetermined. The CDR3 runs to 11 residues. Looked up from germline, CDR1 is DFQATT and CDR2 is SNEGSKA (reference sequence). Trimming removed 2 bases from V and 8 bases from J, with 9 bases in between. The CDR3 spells CSARPLGGYTF. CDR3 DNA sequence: TGCAGTGCTAGACCTCTGGGAGGCTACACCTTC.

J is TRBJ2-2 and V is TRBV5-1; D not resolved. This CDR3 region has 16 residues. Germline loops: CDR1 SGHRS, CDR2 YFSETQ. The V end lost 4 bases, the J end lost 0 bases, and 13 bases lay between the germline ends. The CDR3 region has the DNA TGCGCCAGCAGCACCTGGTCACGCGCGAACACCGGGGAGCTGTTTTTT. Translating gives CASSTWSRANTGELFF.

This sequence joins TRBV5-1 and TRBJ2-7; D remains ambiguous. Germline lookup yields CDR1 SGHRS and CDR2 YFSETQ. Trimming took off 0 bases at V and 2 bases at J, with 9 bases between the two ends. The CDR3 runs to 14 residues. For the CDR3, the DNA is TGCGCCAGCAGCTTGGGTGCACGCACCTACGAGCAGTACTTC. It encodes CASSLGARTYEQYF. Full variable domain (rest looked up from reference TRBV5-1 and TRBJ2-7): KAGVTQTPRYLIKTRGQQVTLSCSPISGHRSVSWYQQTPGQGLQFLFEYFSETQRNKGNFPGRFSGRQFSNSRSEMNVSTLELGDSALYLCASSLGARTYEQYFGPGTRLTVT.

The CDR3 region is CASSPSPQRDRGYTF. Here the CDR3 DNA reads TGTGCCAGCTCACCCTCCCCGCAAAGAGATAGGGGCTACACCTTC. This rearrangement joins TRBV18 to TRBJ1-2; the D is unclear. Germline loops: CDR1 KGHSH, CDR2 LQKENI. V gave up 3 bases and J gave up 8 bases, with 19 bases separating them. The CDR3 consists of 15 residues.

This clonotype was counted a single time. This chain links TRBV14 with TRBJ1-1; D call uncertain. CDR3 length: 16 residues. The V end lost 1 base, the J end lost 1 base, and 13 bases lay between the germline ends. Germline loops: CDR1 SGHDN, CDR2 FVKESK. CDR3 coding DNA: TGTGCCAGCAGCCAAGGGTATCGATATAAGAACACTGAAGCTTTCTTT. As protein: CASSQGYRYKNTEAFF.